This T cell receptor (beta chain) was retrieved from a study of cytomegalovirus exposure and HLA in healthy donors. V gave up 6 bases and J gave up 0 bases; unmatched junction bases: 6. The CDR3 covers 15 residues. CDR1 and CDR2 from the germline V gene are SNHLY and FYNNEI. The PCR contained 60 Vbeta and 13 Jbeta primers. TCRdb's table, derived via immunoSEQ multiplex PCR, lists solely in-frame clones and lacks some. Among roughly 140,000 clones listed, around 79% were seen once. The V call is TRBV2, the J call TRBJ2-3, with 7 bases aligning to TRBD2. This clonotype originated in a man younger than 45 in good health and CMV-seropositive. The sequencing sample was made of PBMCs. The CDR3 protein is CASSGLVSSTDTQYF. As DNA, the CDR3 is TGTGCCAGCAGCGGACTAGTCTCTAGCACAGATACGCAGTATTTT. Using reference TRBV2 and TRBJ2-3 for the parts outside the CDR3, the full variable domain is EPEVTQTPSHQVTQMGQEVILRCVPISNHLYFYWYRQILGQKVEFLVSFYNNEISEKSEIFDDQFSVERPDGSNFTLKIRSTKLEDSAMYFCASSGLVSSTDTQYFGPGTRLTVL.